One and the same sample provided the 23 T cell receptor beta chains below, sequenced in a study of OX40 agonist ivuxolimab in advanced cancers. Repertoires were generated with immunoSEQ multiplex PCR, while TCRdb's copy carries only in-frame clones and drops some. The sample has 65,000 to 100,000 clones; roughly 88% are singletons. The sequences come from CD4+ or CD8+ T cells sorted from blood, collected in a trial of the OX40 agonist ivuxolimab. The receptors originated from an adult with an advanced solid tumor such as melanoma, head and neck, liver or kidney cancer.

The rearrangement joins TRBV4-1 to TRBJ2-3, with TRBD2 matching over 11 bases. The CDR3 runs to 16 residues. Germline V gene lookup returns CDR1 MGHRA and CDR2 YSYEKL. The J segment lost 2 bases and the V segment lost 1 base, leaving 2 bases of the junction unmatched. CDR3 DNA sequence: TGCGCCAGCAGCCAAGTGGGACTAGCGGCCACAGATACGCAGTATTTT. As protein: CASSQVGLAATDTQYF.

A single count supports this clone. V is TRBV7-2 and J is TRBJ2-3; 8 nucleotides line up with TRBD2. The CDR3 runs 14 residues. Germline V lookup: CDR1 SGHTA, CDR2 FQGNSA. V was pared by 3 bases and J by 13 bases, with 12 bases of the junction left unmatched. CDR3 coding DNA: TGTGCCAGCAGCTTCGCCCCGGGGGGGGACGAAAAGTATTTT. Translating gives CASSFAPGGDEKYF.

V gene TRBV23-1 combines with J gene TRBJ2-6, with 9 bases fitting TRBD1. TRBV23-1 is known as an ORF, though its function is uncertain. J was trimmed by 3 bases and V by 6 bases; bases with no gene match: 9. CDR3 length: 17 residues. The CDR3 spells CASSRGTGIYGANVLTF. The CDR3 DNA sequence: TGCGCCAGCAGCCGCGGGACAGGGATTTATGGGGCCAACGTCCTGACTTTC.

V usage is TRBV4-2 and J usage is TRBJ1-1; TRBD1 matches 10 bases. With 3 bases clipped from V and 1 base from J, the junction kept 5 bases outside the gene matches. Looked up from germline, CDR1 is LGHNA and CDR2 is YNFKEQ. The CDR3 length is 16 residues. The CDR3 is CASSHGRDRGNTEAFF. In DNA, the CDR3 is TGTGCCAGCAGCCATGGCCGGGACAGGGGGAACACTGAAGCTTTCTTT.

The rearrangement links TRBV19 to TRBJ1-2, with D possibly being TRBD1 (5 bases). This CDR3 contains 12 residues. From germline, CDR1 is LNHDA and CDR2 SQIVND (reference sequence). V was clipped by 6 bases and J by 6 bases, with 11 bases between them. DNA of the CDR3: TGTGCCAGTAGGGGGGAAGAGCATGGCTACACCTTC. Its translation: CASRGEEHGYTF.

This clone has only one observation. V and J are TRBV11-2 and TRBJ2-5, with D possibly TRBD1 on 8 matching bases. Germline V gene data show CDR1 as SGHAT and CDR2 as FQNNGV. V shed 5 bases and J shed 2 bases, with 18 bases lying between them. The CDR3 contains 16 residues. The CDR3: CASSPITGGAQETQYF. The DNA of the CDR3 is TGTGCCAGCAGCCCCATTACAGGGGGGGCACAAGAGACCCAGTACTTC.

The chain links TRBV5-1 to TRBJ2-1; 11 bases agree with TRBD2. The V gene end was trimmed by 5 bases and the J gene end by 3 bases; junction bases not matched to a gene: 4. Germline values: CDR1 SGHRS, CDR2 YFSETQ. The CDR3 extends over 15 amino acids. The CDR3 spells CASRAGTSGYNEQFF. Written as DNA, the CDR3 is TGCGCCAGCAGAGCCGGGACTAGCGGCTACAATGAGCAGTTCTTC.

V and J are TRBV19 and TRBJ2-3; TRBD1 is a possible D gene (5 bases). CDR3 size: 14 residues. Germline loops: CDR1 LNHDA, CDR2 SQIVND (reference sequence). V lost 5 bases and J 3 bases, leaving 12 bases between the germline ends. As DNA, the CDR3 is TGTGCCAGTAGTCGTCAGGGTAGTACAGATACGCAGTATTTT. Its translation: CASSRQGSTDTQYF.

The rearrangement joins TRBV11-2 to TRBJ2-5, with D maybe TRBD2 (5 bases). Germline CDR1 is SGHAT and CDR2 is FQNNGV. This CDR3 has 14 amino acids. V dropped 5 bases and J dropped 3 bases, with 13 bases sitting between them. This CDR3 reads CASSHNIGEETQYF. The CDR3, as DNA: TGTGCCAGCAGCCACAACATCGGGGAAGAGACCCAGTACTTC. The whole variable domain, filled in from reference TRBV11-2 and TRBJ2-5, reads EAGVAQSPRYKIIEKRQSVAFWCNPISGHATLYWYQQILGQGPKLLIQFQNNGVVDDSQLPKDRFSAERLKGVDSTLKIQPAKLEDSAVYLCASSHNIGEETQYFGPGTRLLVL.

This rearrangement joins TRBV6-6 to TRBJ2-1, with 9 positions matching TRBD1. The CDR3 covers 14 residues. The V gene's germline CDR1 is MNHNY and CDR2 SVGAGI (reference sequence). J gave up 4 bases and V 9 bases, and 7 bases lay outside the gene matches. The DNA of the CDR3 is TGTGCCAGTTCGGGACAGGGCTCTTACAATGAGCAGTTCTTC. It translates to CASSGQGSYNEQFF.

The chain couples TRBV5-8 to TRBJ2-7; 8 bases align to TRBD2. The germline CDR1 and CDR2 sequences are SGHTS and YDEGEE. J was trimmed by 1 base and V by 1 base; bases with no gene match: 4. This CDR3 is built from 15 residues. CDR3 nucleotide sequence: TGTGCCAGCAGCTTGTCCCTAGCGGGTTCCTACGAGCAGTACTTC. Translated, it gives CASSLSLAGSYEQYF.

This rearrangement joins TRBV11-2 to TRBJ1-5; D is undetermined. The CDR3 is 15 amino acids. Germline CDR1 reads SGHAT; CDR2 reads FQNNGV. V was trimmed by 2 bases and J by 0 bases, leaving 8 bases between them. CDR3 region: CASSLTLGSNQPQHF. CDR3 bases: TGTGCCAGCAGCTTAACTCTCGGTAGCAATCAGCCCCAGCATTTT.

This chain connects TRBV4-1 to TRBJ2-2; perhaps D is TRBD1 or TRBD2 (7 bases each). CDR3 size: 15 residues. The V gene lost 5 bases and the J gene lost 5 bases, with 15 bases spanning the gap. Germline CDR1 is MGHRA and CDR2 is YSYEKL. CDR3 protein: CASSGGARGTGELFF. In DNA, the CDR3 is TGCGCCAGCAGCGGGGGGGCCAGGGGGACCGGGGAGCTGTTTTTT.

V and J are TRBV7-2 and TRBJ2-5; 8 bases map to TRBD2. The V gene's germline CDR1 is SGHTA and CDR2 FQGNSA. CDR3 size: 16 residues. V lost 4 bases and J lost 7; bases outside the gene matches: 14. CDR3 in amino acids: CASSSNRDYRGGTQYF. The CDR3 nucleotides read TGTGCCAGCAGCTCAAACCGGGACTACCGGGGGGGGACCCAGTACTTC.

The chain's CDR3 is CASTTGTPGETQYF. The CDR3 nucleotides are TGTGCCAGCACTACCGGGACCCCGGGGGAGACCCAGTACTTC. V gene TRBV28 combines with J gene TRBJ2-5; D is perhaps TRBD1 or TRBD2 (5 bases each). The germline V and J ends were trimmed by 7 bases and 5 bases, with 17 bases remaining between them. Germline CDR1 is MDHEN and CDR2 is SYDVKM. The CDR3 has 14 amino acids.

V and J are TRBV5-8 and TRBJ1-5; 7 bases fit TRBD1. This CDR3 region has 15 residues. In germline, CDR1 is SGHTS, CDR2 YDEGEE. Trimming at V came to 3 bases and at J to 3 bases, leaving 6 bases not matched to a gene. CDR3 residues: CASSSDRSNNQPQHF. DNA of the CDR3: TGTGCCAGCAGCTCGGACAGGAGCAACAATCAGCCCCAGCATTTT.

V and J are TRBV5-4 and TRBJ2-5, with 8 bases matching TRBD1. The CDR3 is made up of 15 amino acids. The V segment lost 9 bases and the J segment 4 bases; nucleotides outside the gene matches: 14. Germline CDR1 SGHNT, CDR2 YYREEE (reference sequence). CDR3 residues: CAIPLTRGRRETQYF. The CDR3 DNA reads as TGTGCCATCCCTTTGACCAGGGGGCGAAGAGAGACCCAGTACTTC.

The J gene is TRBJ1-2, the V gene TRBV6-1; the D is unclear. This CDR3 contains 13 residues. The V and J ends lost 6 bases and 5 bases respectively, with 13 bases between them. Germline assignment: CDR1 MNHNS and CDR2 SASEGT. CDR3 in amino acids: CASRDSIRYGYTF. DNA of the CDR3: TGTGCCAGCAGAGACTCTATACGGTATGGCTACACCTTC.

This sequence joins TRBV6-6 and TRBJ2-4, with 9 bases that match TRBD1. Germline V gene sequence: CDR1 MNHNY, CDR2 SVGAGI (reference sequence). This CDR3 has 16 residues. V shed 7 bases and J 3 bases; nucleotides not matched to a gene: 10. CDR3 DNA: TGTGCCAGCACCCTGGAGACAGGGGGAGGCAAAAACATTCAGTACTTC. Amino acids: CASTLETGGGKNIQYF.

The chain has TRBV7-2 and TRBJ1-3; D unresolved. CDR1 SGHTA and CDR2 FQGNSA come from the germline V gene. This CDR3 spans 15 amino acids. V was trimmed by 4 bases and J by 2 bases, leaving 12 bases between them. The CDR3 loop reads CASSSPGTTGNTIYF. DNA for the CDR3: TGTGCCAGCAGCTCCCCCGGTACCACTGGAAACACCATATATTTT.

The chain employs TRBV28 and TRBJ2-1; 10 nucleotides agree with TRBD2. V trimming: 2 bases; J trimming: 5 bases; junction bases outside the gene matches: 3. The CDR3 is 15 amino acids. In germline, CDR1 is MDHEN, CDR2 SYDVKM. CDR3 nucleotide sequence: TGTGCCAGCAGTTTAAGGACTAGCGGAAACAATGAGCAGTTCTTC. It yields the protein CASSLRTSGNNEQFF.

The chain employs TRBV6-1 and TRBJ1-6; D is undetermined. V was cut by 8 bases and J by 4 bases, with 9 bases left in between. Germline loops: CDR1 MNHNS, CDR2 SASEGT. The CDR3 totals 13 residues. CDR3 in DNA: TGTGCCAGCTGTGCCCGGTATAATTCACCCCTCCACTTT. Its protein product is CASCARYNSPLHF.

The chain joins TRBV18 to TRBJ2-1, with 7 bases that match TRBD2. This CDR3 comprises 16 residues. Germline V gene data show CDR1 as KGHSH and CDR2 as LQKENI. Losses at the gene ends were 0 bases for V and 2 bases for J; bases not matched to a gene: 4. This CDR3 reads CASSPPSGLTYNEQFF. The CDR3 DNA reads as TGTGCCAGCTCACCACCTAGCGGGCTCACCTACAATGAGCAGTTCTTC.